This entry is about one T cell receptor beta chain. The antigen remains unidentified. The entry originates in a study of beta chain features in type 1 diabetes. The CDR3 length is 14 residues. In germline, CDR1 is SGHTA, CDR2 FQGNSA. V was clipped by 4 bases and J by 1 base, with 10 bases between them. Study-level findings and limits: Possibly, sequencing cDNA over-represented cells that had high TCR expression levels. Shortening that was moderate but significant affected the TCRB CDR3s of Type 1 diabetes patients in all four CD4+ subsets. TCRB rearrangement may or may not be influenced by HLA type; here this remained unresolved.

The investigators reverse transcribed all of the isolated RNA, so they sequenced expressed TCRB transcripts. Data came from immunoSEQ multiplex PCR; TCRdb stores just in-frame clones and leaves some out. The sample has about 660,000 clones; over 12% are singletons. The receptor was derived from a young man with type 1 diabetes. Sequencing input: naive CD4+ T cells from blood. The rearrangement uses TRBV7-2 and TRBJ1-2; unclear D gene. The DNA of the CDR3 is TGTGCCAGCAGCTACCAAAGCGGTAACTATGGCTACACCTTC. Translated: CASSYQSGNYGYTF.